A selection of T cell receptor beta chains follows, all from one sample in a study of identifying expanded T cells in peripheral blood. Assay used: immunoSEQ multiplex PCR; TCRdb lists only in-frame clones, some missing. The data contain about 80,000 clones, over 80% of them singletons. Sample: blood. The source is a person aged 18 to 70 in good health. Both conserved end residues are part of each CDR3. A D gene is named only where the DNA matches it firmly. Clone size is stated in some rows and not others, as once, few, many or a class when expanded.

>TRBD1|TRBJ1-1|once|TRBV6-5
TGTGCCAGCAGTTACCGGACAGGGGATACCGAAGCTTTCTTT
CASSYRTGDTEAFF
>.|TRBJ2-7|.|TRBV28
TGTGCCAGCAGTTCTACCAGCGTGAGGGCATACTCCTACGAGCAGTACTTC
CASSSTSVRAYSYEQYF
>.|TRBJ2-3|.|TRBV5-1
TGCGCCAGCAGCTTGGCTGGGGGAGGCACAGATACGCAGTATTTT
CASSLAGGGTDTQYF
>TRBD2|TRBJ2-7|.|TRBV27
TGTGCCAGCAGTTCTATGTTGGGCGGGAGATCCTACGAGCAGTACTTC
CASSSMLGGRSYEQYF
>.|TRBJ2-7|few|TRBV4-3
TGCGCCAGCAGCCAAGCGAGCCAGGGGGGCCACGAGCAGTACTTC
CASSQASQGGHEQYF
>TRBD2|TRBJ2-3|.|TRBV7-2
TGTGCCAGCGCGAGTAGCGGGATGAATACGCAGTATTTT
CASASSGMNTQYF
>.|TRBJ1-2|.|TRBV6-4
TGTGCCAGCAGTGACTGGGAATCGGGCGGCTACACCTTC
CASSDWESGGYTF
>.|TRBJ2-7|.|TRBV7-2
TGTGCCAGCAGCTTTACTGGGTCCTACGAGCAGTACTTC
CASSFTGSYEQYF
>.|TRBJ1-5|.|TRBV25-1
TGTGCCAGCAGTGTCCCCCTGGGGGTCTATAGCAATCAGCCCCAGCATTTT
CASSVPLGVYSNQPQHF
>.|TRBJ2-2|.|TRBV7-9
TGTGCCAGCACCCCAGGGTCCCAGAACACCGGGGAGCTGTTTTTT
CASTPGSQNTGELFF
>TRBD1|TRBJ2-7|.|TRBV7-9
TGTGCCAGCAGCTTAGCCCCCTTGACTGGACAGGGCTACGAGCAGTACTTC
CASSLAPLTGQGYEQYF
>TRBD1|TRBJ2-4|.|TRBV6-5
TGTGCCAGCAGTTACTGGACAGGAGCTCAAAACATTCAGTACTTC
CASSYWTGAQNIQYF
>.|TRBJ2-1|.|TRBV18
TGTGCCAGCTCACCAGCCAGGGGATCTAGCGGCTACAATGAGCAGTTCTTC
CASSPARGSSGYNEQFF
>.|TRBJ2-3|.|TRBV27
TGTGCCAGCAGATCCAGGATAACCACAGATACGCAGTATTTT
CASRSRITTDTQYF
>TRBD1|TRBJ2-7|.|TRBV19
TGTGCCAGTAGTACCGGGACAGGGGGGGCCTACGAGCAGTACTTC
CASSTGTGGAYEQYF
>.|TRBJ1-4|.|TRBV28
TGTGCCAGCGGTTTTGGGCAGGGAAATGAAAAACTGTTTTTT
CASGFGQGNEKLFF
>.|TRBJ1-5|once|TRBV19
TGTGCCAGTAGTATCCCCGGACTGATCCAGACAAATAGCAATCAGCCCCAGCATTTT
CASSIPGLIQTNSNQPQHF
>.|TRBJ1-1|.|TRBV7-6
TGTGCCAGCAGCTTAGCGGCCCTAGTACACACTGAAGCTTTCTTT
CASSLAALVHTEAFF
>.|TRBJ2-1|.|TRBV7-2
TGTGCCAGCAGCTTAGTTCCAACAGGGTTTTCTGGGACTAACAATGAGCAGTTCTTC
CASSLVPTGFSGTNNEQFF
>.|TRBJ1-1|.|TRBV5-1
TGCGCCAGCAGCTTGGGAGGGCAGAGGAACACTGAAGCTTTCTTT
CASSLGGQRNTEAFF
>TRBD2|TRBJ2-1|.|TRBV4-3
TGCGCCAGCAGCCAAGATCAAACTAGCGGGAGGGCCGATTTTTGGAATGAGCAGTTCTTC
CASSQDQTSGRADFWNEQFF
>TRBD1|TRBJ2-7|.|TRBV5-1
TGCGCCAGCAGCGGGGCGGGACAGGCCCACGAGCAGTACTTC
CASSGAGQAHEQYF
>.|TRBJ2-1|.|TRBV9
TGTGCCAGCAGCGTAGGAGGGGATGAGCAGTTCTTC
CASSVGGDEQFF
>.|TRBJ2-7|.|TRBV6-5
TGTGCCAGCAGTTACGACCCGGCTCAAAAATACGAGCAGTACTTC
CASSYDPAQKYEQYF
>.|TRBJ1-4|.|TRBV2
TGTGCCAGCAGTCAGGGTATTGATGAAAAACTGTTTTTT
CASSQGIDEKLFF
>.|TRBJ1-1|.|TRBV6-1
TGTGCCAGCAGTGAGATGTGGACGGCTGGGAACACTGAAGCTTTCTTT
CASSEMWTAGNTEAFF
>TRBD1|TRBJ2-5|.|TRBV29-1
TGCAGCGGAACCACAGGGGAAGAGACCCAGTACTTC
CSGTTGEETQYF
>.|TRBJ2-7|.|TRBV6-1
TGTGCCAGCAGTGCGGACGGGAGCTCCTACGAGCAGTACTTC
CASSADGSSYEQYF